Described below is a single TCR beta chain sequence and its context. This sample was included in a study of shared clonotypes between healthy human individuals. CD45RO negativity and positive selection for CCR7 defined naive CD8 cells, a population that excluded terminally differentiated effector memory CD45RA+ cells. The V gene's germline CDR1 is LGHNA and CDR2 YSLEER. The CDR3 has 14 amino acids. The V end was cut by 2 bases, the J end by 0 bases, with 7 bases between. Profiled with immunoSEQ multiplex PCR; TCRdb holds only in-frame clones, not every one. Altogether 800,000 to 950,000 clones are present, roughly 96% being singletons, with the ten largest covering less than 0.25%.

The chain links TRBV4-3 to TRBJ2-5; D is unclear. The sequenced material came from naive CD8+ T cells sorted from blood. The clonotype comes from a man younger than 40 in good health. The CDR3 DNA is TGCGCCAGCAGCCAATCGCCGTACCAAGAGACCCAGTACTTC. Its translation is CASSQSPYQETQYF.